This T cell receptor beta chain comes out of a study of blood T cell repertoires in COVID-19 (dated by TCRdb to between 2020 and 2021). About the full investigation: Samples covering the acute and convalescent phases of COVID-19 were provided by collaborators in the United States, Italy and Spain. The material from the prospective study consisted of cDNA or gDNA derived from T cells, B-cell-depleted T cells, or PBMCs. The dataset comprised deeply sampled blood TCRbeta repertoires from subjects exposed to, actively infected with, or recovered from COVID-19. The repertoires were released in a freely available public database meant as a resource for research on the immune response to SARS-CoV-2. The samples were drawn from the first 160 participants of the ongoing ImmuneRACE study and from under 1,500 subjects provided by 6 global collaborators. A de-identified subject ID, COVID-19 status, age in years and sex were almost always included in the sample metadata. Where HLA class I and class II types were available, the types were taken from metadata supplied by the sample provider, not from assay-based typing. What the study reported, not specific to this receptor: The quantity of clinical and demographic metadata differed by source and by participant and was supplied without curation.

In the case of this clone: It lacks a known antigen. Base qualities are not provided; no much larger clone lies one nucleotide away.

Samples from volunteer blood donors who had recovered from COVID-19 were contributed by a second Seattle source. Collaborating institutions collected whole blood in K2EDTA tubes following their own protocols. For TCRbeta analysis, collaborator samples were shipped as frozen whole blood, as isolated PBMCs, or as DNA extracted from either sample type. TCRbeta CDR3 regions were amplified from genomic DNA using the immunoSEQ Assay, a bias-controlled multiplex PCR. On the study's bioinformatics: Nucleated cell counts per sample were estimated from amplification of reference gene primers within the assay. To quantify the absolute abundance of each unique TCRbeta CDR3 rearrangement, sequence reads were collapsed and filtered. For each sample, productive Simpson clonality was calculated by taking the square root of Simpson's diversity index across productive rearrangements. Imported from immuneACCESS, the table was reduced by TCRdb to in-frame sequences with V and J called. These copies leave out some clones; in studies compared against another copy, an unresolved V gene accounts for under half, and the cause of the remainder is not known. V and J calls and clone size are copied from that table; D and trimming were computed from the DNA. The sample records hundreds of thousands of clones, 85% to 90% of which are singletons. The top ten constitute 0.75% to 1% of the sample.

Sample: peripheral blood. The TCR sequence derives from a woman aged 40 to 49 who had recovered from COVID-19.

The sequenced DNA is TGTGCCTGGGGGGGAGGTAGCGGGACCCAGTTCTTC. Translated, this gives CAWGGGSGTQFF. The V and J genes are TRBV30 and TRBJ2-1, and 8 bases in between align with TRBD2. The germline V gene (reference sequence) specifies GTSNPN as CDR1 and SVGIG as CDR2. From the cysteine through the phenylalanine, the CDR3 covers 12 amino acids. The DNA shown is the 36-base CDR3, in frame from base 1. The germline V end is reduced by 5 bases and the J end by 13 bases; junction bases left unmatched: 10. The variable domain in full, with residues beyond the CDR3 obtained from the reference TRBV30 and TRBJ2-1 genes, is SQTIHQWPATLVQPVGSPLSLECTVEGTSNPNLYWYRQAAGRGLQLLFYSVGIGQISSEVPQNLSASRPQDRQFILSSKKLLLSDSGFYLCAWGGGSGTQFFGPGTRLTVL.